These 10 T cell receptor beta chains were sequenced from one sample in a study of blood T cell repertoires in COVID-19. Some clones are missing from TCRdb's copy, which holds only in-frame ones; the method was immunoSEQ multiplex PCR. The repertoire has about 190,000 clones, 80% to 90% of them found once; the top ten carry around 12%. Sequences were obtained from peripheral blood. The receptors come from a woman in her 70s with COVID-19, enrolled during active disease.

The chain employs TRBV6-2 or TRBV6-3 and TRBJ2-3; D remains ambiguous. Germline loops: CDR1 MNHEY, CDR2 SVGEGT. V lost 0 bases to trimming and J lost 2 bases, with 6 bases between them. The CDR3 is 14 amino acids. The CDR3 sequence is CASSYSRNTDTQYF. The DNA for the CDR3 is TGTGCCAGCAGTTACTCGCGCAACACAGATACGCAGTATTTT.

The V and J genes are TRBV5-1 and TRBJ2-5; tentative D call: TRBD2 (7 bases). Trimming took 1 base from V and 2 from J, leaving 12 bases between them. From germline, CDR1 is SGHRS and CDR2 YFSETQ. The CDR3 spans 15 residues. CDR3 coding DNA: TGCGCCAGCAGCTTGAGGGGGGAGGGACAAGAGACCCAGTACTTC. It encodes CASSLRGEGQETQYF.

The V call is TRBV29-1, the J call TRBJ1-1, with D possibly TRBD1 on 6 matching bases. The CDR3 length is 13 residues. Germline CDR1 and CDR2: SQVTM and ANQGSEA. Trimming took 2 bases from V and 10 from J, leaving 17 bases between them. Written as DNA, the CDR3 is TGCAGCGTTGAACTTTTTCCAGGGGAAGGAGCTTTCTTT. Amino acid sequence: CSVELFPGEGAFF. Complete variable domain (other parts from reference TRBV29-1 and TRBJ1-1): SAVISQKPSRDICQRGTSLTIQCQVDSQVTMMFWYRQQPGQSLTLIATANQGSEATYESGFVIDKFPISRPNLTFSTLTVSNMSPEDSSIYLCSVELFPGEGAFFGQGTRLTVV.

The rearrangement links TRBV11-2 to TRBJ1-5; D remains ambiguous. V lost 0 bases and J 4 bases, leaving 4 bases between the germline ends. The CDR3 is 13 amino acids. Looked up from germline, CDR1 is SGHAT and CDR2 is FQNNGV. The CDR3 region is CASSLDHNQPQHF. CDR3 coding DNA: TGTGCCAGCAGCTTAGATCATAATCAGCCCCAGCATTTT.

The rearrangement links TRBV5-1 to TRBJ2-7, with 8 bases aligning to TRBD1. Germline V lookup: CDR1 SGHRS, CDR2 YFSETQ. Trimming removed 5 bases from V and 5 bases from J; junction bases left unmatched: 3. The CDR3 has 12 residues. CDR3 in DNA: TGCGCCAGCAGTGGCAGGGGGCACGAGCAGTACTTC. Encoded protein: CASSGRGHEQYF.

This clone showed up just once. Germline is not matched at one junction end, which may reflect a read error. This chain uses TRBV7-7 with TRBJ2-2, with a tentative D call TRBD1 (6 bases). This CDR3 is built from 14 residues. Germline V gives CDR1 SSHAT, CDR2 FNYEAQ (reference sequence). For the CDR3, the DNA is TGTGCTAGCAGCCCAGCCCGGACAGCCGGGGAGCTGTTTTTT. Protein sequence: CASSPARTAGELFF.

CDR3 nucleotides: TGTGCCAGCAGTCCCGGGGGTGATACGCAGTATTTT. Translating gives CASSPGGDTQYF. This chain connects TRBV12-3 or TRBV12-4 to TRBJ2-3, with D possibly being TRBD2 (6 bases). The CDR3 is 12 amino acids. Trimming took off 5 bases at V and 6 bases at J, with 9 bases between the two ends.

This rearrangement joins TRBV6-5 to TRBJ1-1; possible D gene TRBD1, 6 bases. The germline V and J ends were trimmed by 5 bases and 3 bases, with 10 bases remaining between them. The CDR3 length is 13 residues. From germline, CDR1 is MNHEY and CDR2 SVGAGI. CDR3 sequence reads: CASSRTGYTEAFF. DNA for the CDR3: TGTGCCAGCAGTCGTACAGGGTACACTGAAGCTTTCTTT.

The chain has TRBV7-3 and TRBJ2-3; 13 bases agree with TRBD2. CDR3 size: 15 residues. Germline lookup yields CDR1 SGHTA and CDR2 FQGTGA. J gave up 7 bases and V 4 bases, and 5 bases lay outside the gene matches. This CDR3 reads CASSSGTSGMNTQYF. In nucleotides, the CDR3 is TGTGCCAGCAGCTCCGGGACTAGCGGGATGAATACGCAGTATTTT.

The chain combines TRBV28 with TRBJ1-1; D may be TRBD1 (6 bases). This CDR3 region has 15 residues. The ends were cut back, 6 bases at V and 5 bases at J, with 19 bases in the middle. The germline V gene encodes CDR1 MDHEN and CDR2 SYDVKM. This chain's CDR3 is CASSETRGTRTEAFF. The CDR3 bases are TGTGCCAGCAGCGAGACCAGGGGTACGAGGACTGAAGCTTTCTTT.